These 24 T cell receptor beta chains were sequenced from one sample in a study of Graves' ophthalmopathy and Graves' hyperthyroidism. Beta-chain TCR CDR3 regions were amplified from RNA transcripts. RT-PCR was first run with HTBI primers, then multiplex PCR in a second round. TCRdb reprocessed the multiplex PCR reads via MiXCR and lists one record per CDR3 protein. The sample has approximately 160,000 distinct CDR3 sequences, roughly 37% seen once. Sequenced input: peripheral blood. The origin of the receptors is a woman in her thirties or forties with Graves' ophthalmopathy.

The table lists this clonotype with many counts. The chain has TRBV24-1 and TRBJ2-5; D is perhaps TRBD2 (5 bases). This CDR3 spans 15 amino acids. The germline V gene encodes CDR1 KGHDR and CDR2 SFDVKD. V gave up 4 bases and J gave up 5 bases, with 16 bases separating them. The CDR3 bases are TGTGCCACCAGTGAAGCGGACCCGGCCGGGGAGACCCAGTACTTC. Amino acid sequence: CATSEADPAGETQYF.

This clonotype was picked up many times. Written as DNA, the CDR3 is TGCAGTGCTGGATGGGGGGTAGAGACTGAAGCTTTCTTT. It specifies CSAGWGVETEAFF. This chain connects TRBV20-1 to TRBJ1-1, with TRBD1 as a possible D gene (5 bases). Per the germline V gene, CDR1 is DFQATT and CDR2 is SNEGSKA (reference sequence). Trimming left V 5 bases short and J 5 bases short, with 15 bases between. The CDR3 covers 13 residues.

V and J are TRBV12-3 or TRBV12-4 and TRBJ1-2; D remains unclear. This CDR3 is 12 amino acids long. Trimming left V 7 bases short and J 4 bases short, with 10 bases between. The CDR3 sequence is CASTSTGYGYTF. In DNA, the CDR3 is TGTGCCAGCACCTCAACCGGCTATGGCTACACCTTC.

This clonotype was counted many times. The chain has TRBV6-1 and TRBJ1-5; no firm D call. The V gene lost 7 bases and the J gene lost 3 bases, with 10 bases spanning the gap. CDR1 and CDR2 from the germline V gene are MNHNS and SASEGT. The CDR3 has 13 residues. In DNA, the CDR3 is TGTGCCAGCACTGGCAGCCTCAATCAGCCCCAGCATTTT. This sequence encodes CASTGSLNQPQHF.

This clonotype has at least ten counts. This chain links TRBV12-3 or TRBV12-4 with TRBJ1-5; D may be TRBD1 (6 bases). Trimming took off 3 bases at V and 7 bases at J, with 10 bases between the two ends. The CDR3 is 13 residues long. CDR3 loop: CASSFRGRQPQHF. In DNA form, the CDR3 reads TGTGCCAGCAGTTTTAGGGGGAGGCAGCCCCAGCATTTT.

This clonotype occurred many times. The J gene is TRBJ2-7, the V gene TRBV20-1, with 10 nucleotides matching TRBD2. The germline gives CDR1 DFQATT, CDR2 SNEGSKA (reference sequence). This CDR3 contains 13 residues. V trimming: 6 bases; J trimming: 0 bases; junction bases outside the gene matches: 2. The CDR3 DNA is TGCAGTGCGGTAGCGGGAGGCTCCTACGAGCAGTACTTC. Its translation: CSAVAGGSYEQYF.

This clonotype occurred many times. The rearrangement joins TRBV12-3 or TRBV12-4 to TRBJ2-2; 7 nucleotides align to TRBD1. Trimming at V came to 6 bases and at J to 0 bases, leaving 10 bases not matched to a gene. CDR3 length: 17 residues. The CDR3 DNA reads TGTGCCAGCAGACGAACAGGGGACCTCGCGAACACCGGGGAGCTGTTTTTT. This encodes CASRRTGDLANTGELFF.

The genes are TRBV29-1 and TRBJ1-2, with no clear D. CDR3 length: 14 amino acids. V was clipped by 5 bases and J by 6 bases, with 19 bases between them. Germline V gene data show CDR1 as SQVTM and CDR2 as ANQGSEA. CDR3 in DNA: TGCAGCGTTACACGGGATTCCAGTCCCAATGGCTACACCTTC. Translated, it gives CSVTRDSSPNGYTF. Supplemented by reference TRBV29-1 and TRBJ1-2, the full variable domain reads SAVISQKPSRDICQRGTSLTIQCQVDSQVTMMFWYRQQPGQSLTLIATANQGSEATYESGFVIDKFPISRPNLTFSTLTVSNMSPEDSSIYLCSVTRDSSPNGYTFGSGTRLTVV.

This clonotype was detected ten times or more. The chain combines TRBV11-2 with TRBJ2-2; possibly TRBD1 or TRBD2 for D (5 bases each). The CDR3 is 14 residues long. V lost 8 bases, J lost 4 bases, and 14 bases lay in between. Germline V gene data show CDR1 as SGHAT and CDR2 as FQNNGV. The DNA of the CDR3 is TGTGCCAGCCGTCGGGACCTGAGCACCGGGGAGCTGTTTTTT. Translation: CASRRDLSTGELFF.

In this sample, this clonotype turned up many times. The chain employs TRBV28 and TRBJ2-5; D perhaps matches TRBD2 (6 bases). The V end lost 4 bases, the J end lost 5 bases, and 17 bases lay between the germline ends. Germline lookup yields CDR1 MDHEN and CDR2 SYDVKM. There are 15 residues in the CDR3. The CDR3 spells CASSSVAGGEETQYF. CDR3 sequence (DNA): TGTGCCAGCAGTTCGGTAGCAGGAGGGGAGGAGACCCAGTACTTC.

The chain employs TRBV30 and TRBJ1-1; D gene unclear. Germline assignment: CDR1 GTSNPN and CDR2 SVGIG (reference sequence). Trimming stripped 5 bases from V and 2 bases from J, with 9 bases between. The CDR3 spans 12 residues. The CDR3 reads CAWCRRNTEAFF. The CDR3 nucleotides read TGTGCCTGGTGTCGGAGAAACACTGAAGCTTTCTTT.

This chain uses TRBV12-3 or TRBV12-4 with TRBJ2-7, with D tentatively TRBD2 (6 bases). V shed 7 bases and J shed 5 bases, with 15 bases lying between them. The CDR3 length is 13 residues. The CDR3 protein is CASTPAGRDEQYF. In DNA form, the CDR3 reads TGTGCCAGCACTCCTGCGGGGCGGGACGAGCAGTACTTC.

This clonotype has ten or more counts. The chain has TRBV28 and TRBJ2-7, with TRBD1 matching over 7 bases. The length of the CDR3 is 15 residues. Germline CDR1 reads MDHEN; CDR2 reads SYDVKM. The V gene end was trimmed by 3 bases and the J gene end by 2 bases; junction bases not matched to a gene: 7. CDR3 in DNA: TGTGCCAGCAGTTTGTCCGGGACAGAAACCTACGAGCAGTACTTC. Translation: CASSLSGTETYEQYF. Full variable domain (rest looked up from reference TRBV28 and TRBJ2-7): DVKVTQSSRYLVKRTGEKVFLECVQDMDHENMFWYRQDPGLGLRLIYFSYDVKMKEKGDIPEGYSVSREKKERFSLILESASTNQTSMYLCASSLSGTETYEQYFGPGTRLTVT.

The CDR3 nucleotides read TGTGCCAGCACTAAACCGCAGGGGAGCGGGGAGCTGTTTTTT. This codes for CASTKPQGSGELFF. The genes are TRBV28 and TRBJ2-2; D is perhaps TRBD1 (6 bases). Trimming stripped 7 bases from V and 7 bases from J, with 16 bases between. Germline V CDR1 and CDR2: MDHEN, SYDVKM. The CDR3 loop spans 14 amino acids.

This clonotype showed up many times. The chain has TRBV27 and TRBJ1-1; 9 bases are shared with TRBD1. Germline V lookup: CDR1 MNHEY, CDR2 SMNVEV (reference sequence). Trimming took 1 base from V and 1 from J; bases not matched to a gene: 7. The CDR3 totals 17 residues. The CDR3 region is CASSLLIDRGTNTEAFF. In DNA, the CDR3 is TGTGCCAGCAGTTTATTGATCGACAGGGGGACGAACACTGAAGCTTTCTTT.

This clonotype was counted at least ten times. The gene calls are TRBV28 and TRBJ1-2, with D possibly TRBD1 on 6 matching bases. The CDR3 spans 14 residues. The germline V gene encodes CDR1 MDHEN and CDR2 SYDVKM. Trimming took off 5 bases at V and 6 bases at J, with 16 bases between the two ends. The CDR3 sequence: CASSQGRGENGYTF. CDR3 DNA sequence: TGTGCCAGCAGTCAAGGGAGGGGGGAGAATGGCTACACCTTC.

The chain uses TRBV29-1 and TRBJ1-2, with D maybe TRBD1 (6 bases). Germline CDR1 and CDR2: SQVTM and ANQGSEA. CDR3 size: 12 residues. V was shortened by 7 bases and J by 4 bases, with 13 bases between the two germline ends. CDR3 region: CSGQQGLYGYTF. The CDR3 DNA reads TGCAGCGGGCAACAGGGACTCTATGGCTACACCTTC.

Only a few counts were recorded for this clonotype. The chain has TRBV6-1 and TRBJ1-3; TRBD1 matches 7 bases. The CDR3 extends over 15 amino acids. Trimming at V came to 5 bases and at J to 4 bases, leaving 8 bases not matched to a gene. Germline CDR1 is MNHNS and CDR2 is SASEGT. The CDR3 region has the DNA TGTGCCAGCAGTCAGCCTGGACAGGTCGGAAACACCATATATTTT. As protein: CASSQPGQVGNTIYF.

In its sample, this clonotype was seen many times. CDR3 residues: CASSKSTGGYEQYF. CDR3 nucleotides: TGTGCCAGCAGCAAGTCGACAGGGGGCTACGAGCAGTACTTC. The chain uses TRBV7-9 and TRBJ2-7; 9 nucleotides match TRBD1. The J segment lost 3 bases and the V segment lost 5 bases, leaving 5 bases of the junction unmatched. Germline assignment: CDR1 SEHNR and CDR2 FQNEAQ (reference sequence). The CDR3 is 14 amino acids.

This clonotype was observed at least ten times. The V and J genes are TRBV6-2 or TRBV6-3 and TRBJ1-2; D is ambiguous. This CDR3 region has 10 residues. V was trimmed by 2 bases and J by 6 bases, leaving 1 base between them. Germline V lookup: CDR1 MNHEY, CDR2 SVGEGT. The chain's CDR3 is CASSYNGYTF. The CDR3 nucleotides are TGTGCCAGCAGTTACAATGGCTACACCTTC.

This clonotype was detected once. The rearrangement joins TRBV20-1 to TRBJ1-6; D is ambiguous. V was cut by 5 bases and J by 3 bases, with 14 bases left in between. The CDR3 is 15 residues long. Looked up from germline, CDR1 is DFQATT and CDR2 is SNEGSKA (reference sequence). The CDR3 is CSARFVRGYNSPLHF. The CDR3 bases are TGCAGTGCTCGCTTTGTACGGGGCTATAATTCACCCCTCCACTTT.

This clonotype was seen many times. The chain combines TRBV6-5 with TRBJ2-2; 8 positions match TRBD1. The length of the CDR3 is 17 residues. V lost 1 base, J lost 6 bases, and 10 bases stayed unmatched. Germline V gives CDR1 MNHEY, CDR2 SVGAGI. In nucleotides, the CDR3 is TGTGCCAGCAGTTACTTTGCGGCAGGGGGCGGGTCCGGGGAGCTGTTTTTT. It specifies CASSYFAAGGGSGELFF.

This clonotype was recorded at least ten times. The chain is built from TRBV27 and TRBJ1-1; 7 bases are shared with TRBD1. Germline CDR1 is MNHEY and CDR2 is SMNVEV (reference sequence). The CDR3 spans 12 residues. J was trimmed by 10 bases and V by 5 bases; bases with no gene match: 7. The chain's CDR3 is CASSPQTGLAFF. CDR3 DNA sequence: TGTGCCAGCAGTCCACAGACAGGGTTAGCTTTCTTT.

This clonotype was seen repeatedly, ten times or more. This chain connects TRBV19 to TRBJ1-1; D is undetermined. CDR3 length equals 14 residues. CDR1 LNHDA and CDR2 SQIVND come from the germline V gene (reference sequence). Trimming pared 7 bases from V and 2 bases from J, leaving 14 bases between. CDR3 residues: CASTPGRLNTEAFF. DNA of the CDR3: TGTGCCAGTACCCCCGGGAGATTAAACACTGAAGCTTTCTTT.